The source of this T cell receptor beta chain is a study of CD8 T cells in Susac syndrome. As for the study in general: Patients with Susac syndrome were therapy-naive, treated with corticosteroids, or treated with intravenous immunoglobulin alone when blood was collected.

The CDR3 is 15 residues long. CDR1 is LNHNV, CDR2 YYDKDF, per germline (reference sequence). The V and J ends lost 8 bases and 0 bases respectively, with 11 bases between them. As concerns this clonotype: The antigen remains unidentified.

Overall study findings and caveats: As acknowledged by the study, its TCR sequencing and HLA analysis included a relatively small number of individuals. Susac-specific public clones numbered 15 to 20 in total CD8+ repertoires (and roughly five in CD8+ TEMRA repertoires).

High-throughput TCR beta sequencing covered peripheral CD8+ and CD4+ T cells. RNA was extracted with the RNeasy kit, and a quantity of roughly 0.45 to 1 ug was reverse transcribed using random hexamers. MiXCR, applied by TCRdb to the immunoSEQ multiplex PCR reads, yields one record per CDR3 protein. The sample has 80,000 or so distinct CDR3 sequences; about 96% are singletons. The clonotype originates from a human donor with Susac syndrome. V usage is TRBV15 and J usage is TRBJ2-6; D is perhaps TRBD2 (5 bases). The sample taken for sequencing was CD8+ T cells from PBMCs. The CDR3 loop is CATSLGVSGANVLTF. The DNA of the CDR3 is TGTGCCACCTCCCTCGGGGTCTCTGGGGCCAACGTCCTGACTTTC.